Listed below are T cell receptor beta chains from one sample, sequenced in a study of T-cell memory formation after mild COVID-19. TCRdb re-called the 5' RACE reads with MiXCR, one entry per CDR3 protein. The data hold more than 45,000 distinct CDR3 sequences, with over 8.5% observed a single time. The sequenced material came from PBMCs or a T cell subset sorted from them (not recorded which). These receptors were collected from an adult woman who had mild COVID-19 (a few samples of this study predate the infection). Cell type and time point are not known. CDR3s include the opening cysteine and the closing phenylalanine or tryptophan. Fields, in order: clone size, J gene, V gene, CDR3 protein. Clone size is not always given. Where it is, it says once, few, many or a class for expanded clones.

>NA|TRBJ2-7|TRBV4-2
CASSQEFGAGNYEQYF
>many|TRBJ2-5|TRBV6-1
CASMLSGGSQETQYF
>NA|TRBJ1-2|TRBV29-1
CSVGRTGATRGYTF
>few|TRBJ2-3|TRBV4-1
CASSPGTSGGRLRTDTQYF
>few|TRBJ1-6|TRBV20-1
CSAPKIRQGLTSYNSPLHF
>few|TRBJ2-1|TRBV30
CAWSRTSGINEQFF
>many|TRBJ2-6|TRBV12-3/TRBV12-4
CASSLAWTGVAGANVLTF
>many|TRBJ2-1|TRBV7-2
CASSTTSSAPSGQFF
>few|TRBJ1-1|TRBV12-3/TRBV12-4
CASSPMNTEAFF
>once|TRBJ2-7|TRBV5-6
CASSLAGRGAYEQYF
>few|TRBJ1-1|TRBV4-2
CASSQGRAGTEAFF
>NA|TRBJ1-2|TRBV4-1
CASSQDHDRGYGYTF
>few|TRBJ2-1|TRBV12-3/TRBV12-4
CASSPPGLAGNEQFF
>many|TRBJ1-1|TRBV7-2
CASSLAPTGNTEAFF
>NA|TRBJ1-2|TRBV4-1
CASSQVWERINYGYTF
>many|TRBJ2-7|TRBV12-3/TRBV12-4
CASSTGVVAYEQYF
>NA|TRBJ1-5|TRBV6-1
CASTLSREQPQHF
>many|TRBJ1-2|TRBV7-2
CASSVAPGPNYGYTF
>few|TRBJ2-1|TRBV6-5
CASNDWGNEQFF
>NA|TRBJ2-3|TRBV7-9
CASSWTGGSSTDTQYF